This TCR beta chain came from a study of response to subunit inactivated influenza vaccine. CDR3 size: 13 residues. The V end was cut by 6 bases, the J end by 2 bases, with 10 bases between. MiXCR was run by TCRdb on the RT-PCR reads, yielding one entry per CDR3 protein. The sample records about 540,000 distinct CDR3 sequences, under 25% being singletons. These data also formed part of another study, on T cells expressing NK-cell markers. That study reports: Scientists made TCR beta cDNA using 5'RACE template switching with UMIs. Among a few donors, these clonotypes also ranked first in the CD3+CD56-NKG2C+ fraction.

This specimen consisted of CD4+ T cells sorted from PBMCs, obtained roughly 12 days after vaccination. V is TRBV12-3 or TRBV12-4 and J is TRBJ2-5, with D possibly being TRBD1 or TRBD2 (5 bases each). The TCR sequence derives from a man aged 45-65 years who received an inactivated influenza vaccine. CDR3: CASSRDQQETQYF. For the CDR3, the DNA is TGTGCCAGCAGCCGGGACCAGCAAGAGACCCAGTACTTC.